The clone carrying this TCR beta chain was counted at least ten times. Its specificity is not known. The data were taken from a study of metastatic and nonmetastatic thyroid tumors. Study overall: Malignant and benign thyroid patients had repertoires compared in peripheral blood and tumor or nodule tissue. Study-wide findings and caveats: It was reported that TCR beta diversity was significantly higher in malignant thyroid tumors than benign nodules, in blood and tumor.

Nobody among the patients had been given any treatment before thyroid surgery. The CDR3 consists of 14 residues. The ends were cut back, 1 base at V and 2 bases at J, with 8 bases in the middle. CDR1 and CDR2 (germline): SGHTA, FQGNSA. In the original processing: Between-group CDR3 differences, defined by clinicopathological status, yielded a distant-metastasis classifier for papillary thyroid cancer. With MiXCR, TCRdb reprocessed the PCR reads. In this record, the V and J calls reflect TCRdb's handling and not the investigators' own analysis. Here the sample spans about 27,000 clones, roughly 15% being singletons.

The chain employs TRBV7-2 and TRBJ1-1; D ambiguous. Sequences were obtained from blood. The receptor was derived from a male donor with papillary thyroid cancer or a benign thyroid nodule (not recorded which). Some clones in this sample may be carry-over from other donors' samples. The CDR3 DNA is TGTGCCAGCAGCTTAGGGGCAGCAAACACTGAAGCTTTCTTT. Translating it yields CASSLGAANTEAFF.